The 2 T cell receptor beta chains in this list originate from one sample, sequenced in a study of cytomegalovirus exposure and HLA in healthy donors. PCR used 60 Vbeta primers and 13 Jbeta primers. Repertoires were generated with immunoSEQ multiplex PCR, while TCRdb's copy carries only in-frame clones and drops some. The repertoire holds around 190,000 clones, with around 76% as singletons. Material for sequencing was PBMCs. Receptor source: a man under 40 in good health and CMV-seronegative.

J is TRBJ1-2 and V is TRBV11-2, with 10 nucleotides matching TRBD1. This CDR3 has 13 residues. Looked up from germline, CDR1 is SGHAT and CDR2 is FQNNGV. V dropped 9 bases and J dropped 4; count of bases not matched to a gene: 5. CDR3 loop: CASRDRGIYGYTF. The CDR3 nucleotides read TGTGCCAGTAGGGACAGGGGAATCTATGGCTACACCTTC.

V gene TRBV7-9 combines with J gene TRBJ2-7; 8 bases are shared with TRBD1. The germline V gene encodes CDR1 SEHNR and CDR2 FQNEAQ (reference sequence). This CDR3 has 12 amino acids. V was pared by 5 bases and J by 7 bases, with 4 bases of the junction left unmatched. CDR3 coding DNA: TGTGCCAGCAGCCAGGGGGCGAGGGAGCAGTACTTC. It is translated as CASSQGAREQYF.